Shown below are 8 T cell receptor beta chains from a single sample sequenced in a study of CD8+ T cells in alopecia areata. The sample's treatment: oral pan-JAK inhibitor, 5-10 mg twice daily. As the sequencing template, cDNA was produced by extracting RNA and reverse transcribing it. Libraries were prepared by immunoSEQ multiplex PCR; TCRdb keeps only in-frame clonotypes and omits some of them. Of about 160,000 clones in the sample, less than 70% were seen once. Sequences were derived from CD4+ T cells sorted from blood, sampled at week 4, from a patient treated with tofacitinib. These receptors were taken from a human donor with alopecia areata.

V and J are TRBV7-9 and TRBJ2-4; D is unclear. Trimming removed 7 bases at V and 0 bases at J, with 16 bases between. This CDR3 comprises 16 residues. The germline V gene encodes CDR1 SEHNR and CDR2 FQNEAQ (reference sequence). CDR3 region: CASNSVWDIAKNIQYF. CDR3 bases: TGTGCCAGCAATTCGGTTTGGGATATAGCCAAAAACATTCAGTACTTC. Filled out from reference TRBV7-9 and TRBJ2-4, the complete variable domain reads DTGVSQNPRHKITKRGQNVTFRCDPISEHNRLYWYRQTLGQGPEFLTYFQNEAQLEKSRLLSDRFSAERPKGSFSTLEIQRTEQGDSAMYLCASNSVWDIAKNIQYFGAGTRLSVL.

CDR3 in DNA: TGCAGCGTTGAAGATGCAGGCCGCACAGATACGCAGTATTTT. Its translation: CSVEDAGRTDTQYF. J is TRBJ2-3 and V is TRBV29-1, with D unresolved. The length of the CDR3 is 14 residues. V lost 0 bases and J lost 1, with 8 bases in between. CDR1 is SQVTM, CDR2 ANQGSEA, per germline.

The chain links TRBV29-1 to TRBJ2-3, with a tentative D call TRBD1 (6 bases). V was shortened by 6 bases and J by 3 bases, with 16 bases between the two germline ends. The CDR3 loop spans 14 amino acids. Per the germline V gene, CDR1 is SQVTM and CDR2 is ANQGSEA. The CDR3: CSVGEQGSTDTQYF. CDR3 DNA: TGCAGCGTAGGGGAACAGGGCTCGACAGATACGCAGTATTTT.

V usage is TRBV5-1 and J usage is TRBJ1-2; D unclear. CDR3 length equals 13 residues. Per germline, CDR1 SGHRS and CDR2 YFSETQ. V lost 0 bases and J 3 bases, leaving 6 bases between the germline ends. This CDR3 reads CASSLGADYGYTF. Here the CDR3 DNA reads TGCGCCAGCAGCTTGGGGGCGGACTATGGCTACACCTTC.

This clone appeared a single time. The CDR3 DNA sequence: TGCAGCGTCTTGAAAAGGGACGAGCAGTACTTC. It encodes CSVLKRDEQYF. V gene TRBV29-1 combines with J gene TRBJ2-5; unclear D gene. The J call may be wrong; the DNA end is better matched by TRBJ2-7. Germline values: CDR1 SQVTM, CDR2 ANQGSEA. The CDR3 length is 11 residues.

This clone turned up a few times. The chain is built from TRBV30 and TRBJ1-6; D gene ambiguous. The CDR3 totals 14 residues. Deletions cut 1 base from V and 7 bases from J, with 11 bases between. CDR1 and CDR2 (germline): GTSNPN, SVGIG (reference sequence). CDR3 bases: TGTGCCTGGAGTGCGGACCTGGGCAATTCACCCCTCCACTTT. It encodes CAWSADLGNSPLHF. Full variable domain (remainder filled in from reference TRBV30 and TRBJ1-6): SQTIHQWPATLVQPVGSPLSLECTVEGTSNPNLYWYRQAAGRGLQLLFYSVGIGQISSEVPQNLSASRPQDRQFILSSKKLLLSDSGFYLCAWSADLGNSPLHFGNGTRLTVT.

The J gene is TRBJ1-4, the V gene TRBV27, with D hard to call. Trimming stripped 10 bases from V and 2 bases from J, with 20 bases between. The CDR3 runs to 16 residues. CDR1 is MNHEY, CDR2 SMNVEV, per germline (reference sequence). In DNA, the CDR3 is TGTGCCACCAACTCGTCCCGGTTGGAGACTAATGAAAAACTGTTTTTT. It is translated as CATNSSRLETNEKLFF.

The DNA for the CDR3 is TGTGCCAGCAGCGTGGAAACACGGAAGGAGCTGTTTTTT. This gives the protein CASSVETRKELFF. J is TRBJ2-2 and V is TRBV9; D gene unclear. V was clipped by 2 bases and J by 10 bases, with 12 bases between them. The CDR3 is 13 amino acids. CDR1 is SGDLS, CDR2 YYNGEE, per germline.